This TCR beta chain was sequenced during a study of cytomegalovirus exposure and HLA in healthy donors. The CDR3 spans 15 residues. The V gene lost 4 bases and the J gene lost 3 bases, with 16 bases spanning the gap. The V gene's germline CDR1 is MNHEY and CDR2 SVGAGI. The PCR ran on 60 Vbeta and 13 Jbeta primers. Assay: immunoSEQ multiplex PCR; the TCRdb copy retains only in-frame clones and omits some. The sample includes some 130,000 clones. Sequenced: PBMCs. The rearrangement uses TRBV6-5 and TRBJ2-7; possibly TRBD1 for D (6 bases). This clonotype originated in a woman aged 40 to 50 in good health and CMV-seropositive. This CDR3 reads CASSSWGLEGYEQYF. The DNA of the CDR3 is TGTGCCAGCAGTTCTTGGGGGCTCGAGGGCTACGAGCAGTACTTC.